This T cell receptor (beta chain) was identified during a study of spatial heterogeneity in lung cancer. MiXCR, applied by TCRdb to the 5' RACE reads, yields one record per CDR3 protein. There are 12,000 or so distinct CDR3 sequences in the sample; about 6% occur only once, and 9% to 12% lies in the top ten. In this sample, this clonotype turned up many times. This beta chain turned up in a library designed for alpha chains; as an off-target read, its abundance says little. This CDR3 has 14 residues. V was clipped by 7 bases and J by 4 bases; unmatched bases: 8. Germline CDR1 is MNHEY and CDR2 is SVGAGI. The time point is: sample taken at primary tumor resection. The study sequenced unsorted whole RNA from tumor, nontumor lung or frozen PBMC. 72 TRACERx patients with early, untreated non-small cell lung cancer donated samples.

The receptor was derived from a male donor with early-stage non-small cell lung cancer. The chain links TRBV6-5 to TRBJ1-2, with 8 bases matching TRBD1. The source material was normal lung tissue next to the tumor, sampled at surgery. The CDR3 sequence: CASTKLGQVYGYTF. For the CDR3, the DNA is TGTGCCAGCACAAAATTGGGACAGGTCTATGGCTACACCTTC.